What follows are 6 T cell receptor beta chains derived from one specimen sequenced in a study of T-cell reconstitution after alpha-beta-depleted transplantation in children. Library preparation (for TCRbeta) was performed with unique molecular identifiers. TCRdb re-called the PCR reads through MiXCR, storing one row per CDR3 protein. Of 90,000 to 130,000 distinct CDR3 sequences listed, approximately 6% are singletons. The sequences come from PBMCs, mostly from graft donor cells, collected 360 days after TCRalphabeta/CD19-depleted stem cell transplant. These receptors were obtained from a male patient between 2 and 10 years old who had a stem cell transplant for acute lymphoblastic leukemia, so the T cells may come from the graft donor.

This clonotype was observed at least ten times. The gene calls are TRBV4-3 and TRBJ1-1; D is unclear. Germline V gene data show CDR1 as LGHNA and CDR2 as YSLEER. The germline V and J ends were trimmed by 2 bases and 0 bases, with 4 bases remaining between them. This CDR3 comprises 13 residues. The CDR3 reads CASSQWMNTEAFF. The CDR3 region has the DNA TGCGCCAGCAGCCAATGGATGAACACTGAAGCTTTCTTT.

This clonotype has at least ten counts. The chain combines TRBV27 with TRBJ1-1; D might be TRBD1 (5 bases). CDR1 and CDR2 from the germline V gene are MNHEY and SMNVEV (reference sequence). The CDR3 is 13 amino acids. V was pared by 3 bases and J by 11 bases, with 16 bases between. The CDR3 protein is CASSFGRFGGAFF. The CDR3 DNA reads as TGTGCCAGCAGTTTCGGACGGTTCGGGGGGGCTTTCTTT.

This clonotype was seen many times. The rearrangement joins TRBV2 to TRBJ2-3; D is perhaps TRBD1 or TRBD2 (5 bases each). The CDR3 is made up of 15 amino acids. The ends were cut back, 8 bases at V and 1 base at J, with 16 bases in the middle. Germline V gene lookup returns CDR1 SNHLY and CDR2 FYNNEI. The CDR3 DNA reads TGTGCCAGCTCATTCCTCGGGGCGGGCACAGATACGCAGTATTTT. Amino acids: CASSFLGAGTDTQYF. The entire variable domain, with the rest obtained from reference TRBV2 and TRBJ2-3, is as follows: EPEVTQTPSHQVTQMGQEVILRCVPISNHLYFYWYRQILGQKVEFLVSFYNNEISEKSEIFDDQFSVERPDGSNFTLKIRSTKLEDSAMYFCASSFLGAGTDTQYFGPGTRLTVL.

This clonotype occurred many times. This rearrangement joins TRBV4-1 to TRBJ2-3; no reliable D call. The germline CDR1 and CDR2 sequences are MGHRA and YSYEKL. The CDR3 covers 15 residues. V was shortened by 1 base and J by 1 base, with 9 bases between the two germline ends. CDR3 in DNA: TGCGCCAGCAGCCAAGGGCAGCGAGGCACAGATACGCAGTATTTT. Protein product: CASSQGQRGTDTQYF.

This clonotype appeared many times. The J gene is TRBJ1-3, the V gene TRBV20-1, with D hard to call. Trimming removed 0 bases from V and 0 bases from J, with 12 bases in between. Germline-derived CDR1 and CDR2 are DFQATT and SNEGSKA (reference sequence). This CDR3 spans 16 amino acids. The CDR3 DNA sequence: TGCAGTGCTAGAGACCGTCACGGATACTCTGGAAACACCATATATTTT. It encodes CSARDRHGYSGNTIYF.

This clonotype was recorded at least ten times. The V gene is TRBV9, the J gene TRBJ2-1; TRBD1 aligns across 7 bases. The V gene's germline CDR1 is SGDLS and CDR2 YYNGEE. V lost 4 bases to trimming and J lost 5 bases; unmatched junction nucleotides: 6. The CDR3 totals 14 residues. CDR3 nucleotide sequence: TGTGCCAGCAGCAAAGCCACAGGGGACAATGAGCAGTTCTTC. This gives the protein CASSKATGDNEQFF.